This TCR beta chain was sequenced during a study of T cells in Graves' hyperthyroidism and ophthalmopathy. The study, taken as a whole, reports: Blood also contained most expanded thyroid clonotypes above 0.001.

Diagnoses were made from clinical symptoms, serum measures (thyroxine and TRAb), thyroid ultrasound and orbital computed tomography. The PBMCs studied were ones that came from 10 ml fresh peripheral blood. Template material for amplifying TCR beta CDR3 regions consisted of RNA transcripts. The HTBI set primed first-round TCR CDR3 RT-PCR. TCRdb reprocessed the multiplex PCR reads via MiXCR and lists one record per CDR3 protein. The top ten hold about 3.7% of the sample, which has roughly 380,000 distinct CDR3 sequences, approximately 19% seen once. Germline V gene lookup returns CDR1 MDHEN and CDR2 SYDVKM. Trimming took off 3 bases at V and 7 bases at J, with 13 bases between the two ends. The CDR3 is 13 amino acids. This clonotype showed up many times. As yet, its antigen is unknown.

What was sequenced was blood. The sequence derives from a woman between 18 and 29 years old with Graves' hyperthyroidism. This chain joins TRBV28 and TRBJ2-7; D possibly corresponds to TRBD1 (6 bases). CDR3 residues: CASSLAAGDEQYF. DNA of the CDR3: TGTGCCAGCAGTTTGGCGGCAGGGGATGAGCAGTACTTC.